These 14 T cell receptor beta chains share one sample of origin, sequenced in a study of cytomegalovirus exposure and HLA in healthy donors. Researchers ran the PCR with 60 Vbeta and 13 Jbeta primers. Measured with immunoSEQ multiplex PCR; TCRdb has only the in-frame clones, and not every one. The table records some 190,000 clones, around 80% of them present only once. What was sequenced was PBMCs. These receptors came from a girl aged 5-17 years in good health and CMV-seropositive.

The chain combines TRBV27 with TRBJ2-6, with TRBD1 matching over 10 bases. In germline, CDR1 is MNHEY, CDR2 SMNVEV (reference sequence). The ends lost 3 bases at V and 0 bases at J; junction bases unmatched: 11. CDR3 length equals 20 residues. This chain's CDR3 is CASSFLLEGQGSSGANVLTF. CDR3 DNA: TGTGCCAGCAGTTTTCTTCTCGAGGGACAGGGGAGCTCTGGGGCCAACGTCCTGACTTTC.

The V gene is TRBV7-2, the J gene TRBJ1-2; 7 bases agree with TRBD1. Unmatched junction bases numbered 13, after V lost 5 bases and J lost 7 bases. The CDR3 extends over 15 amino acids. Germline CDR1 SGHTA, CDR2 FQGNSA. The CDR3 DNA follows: TGTGCCAGCAGCCATGAGACAGGGAGGAGGGGTGGCTACACCTTC. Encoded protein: CASSHETGRRGGYTF.

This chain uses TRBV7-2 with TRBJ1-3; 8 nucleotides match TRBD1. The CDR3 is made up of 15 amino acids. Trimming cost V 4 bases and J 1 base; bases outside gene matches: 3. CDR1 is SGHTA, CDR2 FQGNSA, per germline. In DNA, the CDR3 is TGTGCCAGCAGCTACTGGACAGGGTCTGGAAACACCATATATTTT. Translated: CASSYWTGSGNTIYF.

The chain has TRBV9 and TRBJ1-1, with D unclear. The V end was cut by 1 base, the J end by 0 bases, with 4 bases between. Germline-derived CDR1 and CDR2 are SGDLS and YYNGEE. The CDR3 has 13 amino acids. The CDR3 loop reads CASSVQVNTEAFF. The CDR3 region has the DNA TGTGCCAGCAGCGTACAGGTGAACACTGAAGCTTTCTTT. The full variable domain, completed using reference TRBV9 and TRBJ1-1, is DSGVTQTPKHLITATGQRVTLRCSPRSGDLSVYWYQQSLDQGLQFLIQYYNGEERAKGNILERFSAQQFPDLHSELNLSSLELGDSALYFCASSVQVNTEAFFGQGTRLTVV.

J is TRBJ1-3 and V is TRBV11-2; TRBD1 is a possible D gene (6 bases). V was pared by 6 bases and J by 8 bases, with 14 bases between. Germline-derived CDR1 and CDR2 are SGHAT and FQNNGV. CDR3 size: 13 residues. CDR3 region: CASSRGGLYTIYF. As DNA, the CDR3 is TGTGCCAGCAGTCGAGGGGGATTATACACCATATATTTT.

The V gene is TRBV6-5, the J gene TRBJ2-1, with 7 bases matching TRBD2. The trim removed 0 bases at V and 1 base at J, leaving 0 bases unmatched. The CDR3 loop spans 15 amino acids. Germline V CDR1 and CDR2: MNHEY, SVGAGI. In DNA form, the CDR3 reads TGTGCCAGCAGTTACTCGGGAGGGTCCTACAATGAGCAGTTCTTC. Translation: CASSYSGGSYNEQFF.

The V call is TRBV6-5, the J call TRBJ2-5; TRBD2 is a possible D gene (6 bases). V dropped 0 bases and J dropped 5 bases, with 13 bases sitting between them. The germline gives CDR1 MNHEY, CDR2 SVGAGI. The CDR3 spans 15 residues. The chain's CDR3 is CASSYSGLGGETQYF. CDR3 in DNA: TGTGCCAGCAGTTACTCGGGGCTTGGGGGGGAGACCCAGTACTTC.

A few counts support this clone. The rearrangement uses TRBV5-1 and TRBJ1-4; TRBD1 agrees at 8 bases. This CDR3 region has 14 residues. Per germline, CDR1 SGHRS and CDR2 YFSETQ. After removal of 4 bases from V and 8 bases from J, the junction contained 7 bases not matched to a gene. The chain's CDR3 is CASSLGQGGEKLFF. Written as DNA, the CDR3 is TGCGCCAGCAGCCTAGGACAGGGTGGGGAAAAACTGTTTTTT.

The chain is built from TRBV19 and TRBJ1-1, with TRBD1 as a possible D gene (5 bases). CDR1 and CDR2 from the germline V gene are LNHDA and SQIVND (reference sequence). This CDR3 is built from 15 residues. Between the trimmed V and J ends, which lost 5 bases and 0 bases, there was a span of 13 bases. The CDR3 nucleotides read TGTGCCAGTAGTCCTCGCGGGACTCTGAACACTGAAGCTTTCTTT. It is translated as CASSPRGTLNTEAFF.

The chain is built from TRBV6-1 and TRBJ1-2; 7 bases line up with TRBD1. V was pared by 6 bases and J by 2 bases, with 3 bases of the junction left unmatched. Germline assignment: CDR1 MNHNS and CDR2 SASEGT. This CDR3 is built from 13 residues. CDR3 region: CASRLTGNYGYTF. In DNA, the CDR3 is TGTGCCAGCAGGCTGACAGGGAACTATGGCTACACCTTC.

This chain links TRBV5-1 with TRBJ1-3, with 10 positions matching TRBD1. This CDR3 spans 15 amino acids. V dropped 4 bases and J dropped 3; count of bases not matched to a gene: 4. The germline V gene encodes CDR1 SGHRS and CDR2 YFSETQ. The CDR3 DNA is TGCGCCAGCAGCCGCGGGACAGGGGATGGAAACACCATATATTTT. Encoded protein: CASSRGTGDGNTIYF.

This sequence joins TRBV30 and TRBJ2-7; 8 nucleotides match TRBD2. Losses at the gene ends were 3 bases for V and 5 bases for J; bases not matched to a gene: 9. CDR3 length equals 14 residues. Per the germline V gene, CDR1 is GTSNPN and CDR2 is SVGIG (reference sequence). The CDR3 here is CAWSGLAGPHEQYF. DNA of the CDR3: TGTGCCTGGAGCGGACTAGCTGGCCCCCACGAGCAGTACTTC.

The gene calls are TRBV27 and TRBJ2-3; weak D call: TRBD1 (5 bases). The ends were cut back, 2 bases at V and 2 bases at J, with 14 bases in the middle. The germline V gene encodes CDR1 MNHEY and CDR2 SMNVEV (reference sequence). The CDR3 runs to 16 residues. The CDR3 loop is CASSLQGFYSTDTQYF. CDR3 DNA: TGTGCCAGCAGTTTACAGGGTTTCTATTCCACAGATACGCAGTATTTT.

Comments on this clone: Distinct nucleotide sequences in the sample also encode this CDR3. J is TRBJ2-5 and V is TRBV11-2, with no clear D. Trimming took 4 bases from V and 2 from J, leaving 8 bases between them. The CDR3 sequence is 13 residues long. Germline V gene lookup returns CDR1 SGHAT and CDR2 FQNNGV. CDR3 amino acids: CASSSQIQETQYF. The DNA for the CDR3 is TGTGCCAGCAGCTCCCAGATTCAAGAGACCCAGTACTTC.